The 23 T cell receptor beta chains in this list originate from one sample, sequenced in a study of T-cell reconstitution after alpha-beta-depleted transplantation in children. Unique molecular identifiers tagged the TCRbeta library. TCRdb re-analysed the PCR reads in MiXCR, keeping a single row per CDR3 protein. Seen here are almost 500,000 distinct CDR3 sequences, about 10% observed once, and the top ten hold just over 2%. Sequences were derived from PBMCs, sampled before TCRalphabeta/CD19-depleted stem cell transplant. The receptors stem from a child aged 2 to 10 with inherited bone marrow failure, due to receive a stem cell transplant.

This clonotype turned up a few times. The chain uses TRBV20-1 and TRBJ2-1; no firm D call. V was cut by 3 bases and J by 7 bases, with 7 bases left in between. The CDR3 consists of 11 residues. Looked up from germline, CDR1 is DFQATT and CDR2 is SNEGSKA (reference sequence). CDR3 in amino acids: CSARRLNEQFF. Written as DNA, the CDR3 is TGCAGTGCTAGGCGCTTGAATGAGCAGTTCTTC.

This clonotype was recorded at least ten times. The CDR3 loop is CASSESGQETQYF. CDR3 sequence (DNA): TGTGCCAGCAGTGAATCGGGGCAAGAGACCCAGTACTTC. The V and J genes are TRBV25-1 and TRBJ2-5; D is possibly TRBD2 (5 bases). CDR1 is MGHDK, CDR2 SYGVNS, per germline. CDR3 size: 13 residues. V gave up 1 base and J gave up 2 bases, with 5 bases separating them. Drawing the rest from reference TRBV25-1 and TRBJ2-5, the complete variable domain is EADIYQTPRYLVIGTGKKITLECSQTMGHDKMYWYQQDPGMELHLIHYSYGVNSTEKGDLSSESTVSRIRTEHFPLTLESARPSHTSQYLCASSESGQETQYFGPGTRLLVL.

This clonotype was observed at least ten times. The chain has TRBV12-3 or TRBV12-4 and TRBJ2-5, with TRBD2 matching 13 bases. CDR3 length: 16 amino acids. The V segment lost 5 bases and the J segment 5 bases; nucleotides outside the gene matches: 8. The CDR3 loop reads CASSVGLAGVYETQYF. The CDR3 coding sequence is TGTGCCAGCAGTGTCGGACTAGCGGGAGTCTACGAGACCCAGTACTTC.

This clonotype was found many times. V and J are TRBV12-3 or TRBV12-4 and TRBJ2-7, with D possibly matching TRBD1 (6 bases). V lost 4 bases, J lost 3 bases, and 10 bases lay in between. The length of the CDR3 is 13 residues. CDR3 nucleotide sequence: TGTGCCAGCAGTTACCGAGGGGGCTACGAGCAGTACTTC. Translating gives CASSYRGGYEQYF.

This clonotype was seen ten or more times. The chain uses TRBV27 and TRBJ2-3; no definite D call. The germline gives CDR1 MNHEY, CDR2 SMNVEV (reference sequence). The CDR3 has 16 amino acids. Between the trimmed V and J ends, which lost 6 bases and 0 bases, there was a span of 16 bases. The CDR3 spells CASSPLLALSTDTQYF. CDR3 nucleotides: TGTGCCAGCAGCCCTTTACTGGCACTAAGCACAGATACGCAGTATTTT.

V and J are TRBV7-9 and TRBJ2-1; TRBD1 might be the D (6 bases). Germline CDR1 SEHNR, CDR2 FQNEAQ (reference sequence). The CDR3 runs 15 residues. Trimming left V 4 bases short and J 2 bases short, with 12 bases between. CDR3 DNA sequence: TGTGCCAGCAGCTCCGGGGCAGGGGCCTACAATGAGCAGTTCTTC. This translates into CASSSGAGAYNEQFF.

This clonotype was picked up many times. The CDR3 loop reads CASFGAPSYEQYF. CDR3 nucleotides: TGCGCCAGTTTTGGGGCTCCTTCCTACGAGCAGTACTTC. This sequence joins TRBV5-1 and TRBJ2-7, with a tentative D call TRBD1 (5 bases). Germline lookup yields CDR1 SGHRS and CDR2 YFSETQ. The V end was cut by 8 bases, the J end by 1 base, with 13 bases between. The CDR3 runs to 13 residues.

This clonotype was observed many times. V usage is TRBV28 and J usage is TRBJ1-4, with D maybe TRBD1 (6 bases). Germline assignment: CDR1 MDHEN and CDR2 SYDVKM. Trimming took off 8 bases at V and 1 base at J, with 11 bases between the two ends. The CDR3 runs to 14 residues. CDR3 region: CASGAGQTNEKLFF. The CDR3 region has the DNA TGTGCCAGCGGTGCGGGACAAACTAATGAAAAACTGTTTTTT.

This clonotype was recorded at least ten times. CDR3 nucleotides: TGTGCCAGCAGCCGTATTGTTCTAGCGGGATCCTACGAGCAGTACTTC. It codes for CASSRIVLAGSYEQYF. The rearrangement links TRBV4-2 to TRBJ2-7, with 9 bases matching TRBD2. V trimming: 4 bases; J trimming: 1 base; junction bases outside the gene matches: 8. The CDR3 contains 16 residues. CDR1 is LGHNA, CDR2 YNFKEQ, per germline.

This clonotype was counted a few times. V usage is TRBV20-1 and J usage is TRBJ2-7; 10 positions match TRBD2. V lost 1 base, J lost 2 bases, and 5 bases stayed unmatched. Germline-derived CDR1 and CDR2 are DFQATT and SNEGSKA (reference sequence). The CDR3 runs 15 residues. CDR3 in DNA: TGCAGTGCTAGAGGAGCGGGAGGGGACCCCTACGAGCAGTACTTC. Translating gives CSARGAGGDPYEQYF.

This clonotype came up many times. The chain uses TRBV4-3 and TRBJ2-3; D could derive from TRBD1 or TRBD2 (6 bases each). The CDR3 length is 17 residues. The germline gives CDR1 LGHNA, CDR2 YSLEER. Trimming pared 0 bases from V and 4 bases from J, leaving 17 bases between. The CDR3 loop reads CASSQESGGLVADTQYF. The CDR3 DNA follows: TGCGCCAGCAGCCAAGAATCTGGGGGGCTGGTAGCAGATACGCAGTATTTT.

The chain couples TRBV29-1 to TRBJ2-5; 13 nucleotides agree with TRBD2. This CDR3 is 13 amino acids long. J lost 4 bases, V lost 7 bases, and 3 bases had no gene match. CDR1 is SQVTM, CDR2 ANQGSEA, per germline. The CDR3 sequence is CSGTSGSSETQYF. The CDR3 DNA reads TGCAGCGGGACTAGCGGGAGTTCAGAGACCCAGTACTTC.

The chain links TRBV4-2 to TRBJ2-1; 10 bases are a match to TRBD2. V gave up 0 bases and J gave up 5 bases; unmatched junction bases: 13. This CDR3 spans 19 amino acids. Germline V gene lookup returns CDR1 LGHNA and CDR2 YNFKEQ. This CDR3 reads CASSQDSSGRVLGHNEQFF. The DNA of the CDR3 is TGTGCCAGCAGCCAAGATTCAAGCGGGAGGGTATTGGGTCACAATGAGCAGTTCTTC.

The V and J genes are TRBV11-2 and TRBJ2-1, with 9 bases aligning to TRBD1. The CDR3 extends over 17 amino acids. Germline values: CDR1 SGHAT, CDR2 FQNNGV. V gave up 4 bases and J gave up 7 bases; unmatched junction bases: 14. This chain's CDR3 is CASSSLGQGSFWNEQFF. The DNA for the CDR3 is TGTGCCAGCAGCTCCCTCGGACAGGGGAGTTTTTGGAATGAGCAGTTCTTC.

This clonotype was detected ten times or more. This sequence joins TRBV15 and TRBJ2-1; TRBD2 is a possible D gene (5 bases). CDR3 length: 15 residues. The V gene's germline CDR1 is LNHNV and CDR2 YYDKDF (reference sequence). V gave up 0 bases and J gave up 4 bases, with 10 bases separating them. The CDR3 DNA follows: TGTGCCACCAGCAGAGACAGCGGTCTTTACAATGAGCAGTTCTTC. This codes for CATSRDSGLYNEQFF. Full variable domain (missing parts from reference TRBV15 and TRBJ2-1): DAMVIQNPRYQVTQFGKPVTLSCSQTLNHNVMYWYQQKSSQAPKLLFHYYDKDFNNEADTPDNFQSRRPNTSFCFLDIRSPGLGDTAMYLCATSRDSGLYNEQFFGPGTRLTVL.

The rearrangement joins TRBV5-1 to TRBJ1-1; TRBD1 matches at 7 bases. This CDR3 has 14 residues. Germline V CDR1 and CDR2: SGHRS, YFSETQ. V gave up 0 bases and J gave up 7 bases; unmatched junction bases: 6. As DNA, the CDR3 is TGCGCCAGCAGCTTGGAGGGGGCGCGGGATGAAGCTTTCTTT. Translation gives CASSLEGARDEAFF.

This clonotype was counted between two and nine times. The chain carries TRBV5-1 and TRBJ1-1; a weak D match, TRBD1 (6 bases). V lost 2 bases, J lost 0 bases, and 17 bases lay in between. The CDR3 sequence is 17 residues long. The germline CDR1 and CDR2 sequences are SGHRS and YFSETQ. The CDR3 DNA reads as TGCGCCAGCAGCTTACGCGGGGGCGGCACAATGAACACTGAAGCTTTCTTT. Translated, it gives CASSLRGGGTMNTEAFF.

This clonotype appeared many times. The chain couples TRBV20-1 to TRBJ2-1, with D perhaps TRBD2 (6 bases). The CDR3 runs to 10 residues. In germline, CDR1 is DFQATT, CDR2 SNEGSKA (reference sequence). V was clipped by 6 bases and J by 9 bases, with 9 bases between them. In DNA form, the CDR3 reads TGCAGTGCGCGGGGCGGTGAGCAGTTCTTC. Protein: CSARGGEQFF.

This clonotype was observed at least ten times. The J gene is TRBJ1-2, the V gene TRBV4-1; no firm D call. Looked up from germline, CDR1 is MGHRA and CDR2 is YSYEKL. The germline V and J ends were trimmed by 1 base and 6 bases, with 6 bases remaining between them. The CDR3 loop spans 12 amino acids. CDR3 nucleotides: TGCGCCAGCAGCCAAGGCTCGAATGGCTACACCTTC. Residues: CASSQGSNGYTF.

This clonotype appeared many times. V and J are TRBV7-2 and TRBJ2-7; 8 nucleotides align to TRBD1. The V and J ends lost 5 bases and 2 bases, in that order; junction bases with no gene match: 5. Germline CDR1 is SGHTA and CDR2 is FQGNSA. CDR3 length: 14 residues. CDR3 amino acids: CASSQLQGAYEQYF. The CDR3 nucleotides read TGTGCCAGCAGCCAACTACAGGGGGCCTACGAGCAGTACTTC.

V is TRBV6-1 and J is TRBJ1-1; D gene ambiguous. The CDR3 runs 14 residues. Germline lookup yields CDR1 MNHNS and CDR2 SASEGT. Trimming stripped 6 bases from V and 2 bases from J, with 13 bases between. The CDR3 coding sequence is TGTGCCAGCAGCGGGAGGATCGTCAACACTGAAGCTTTCTTT. Translating it yields CASSGRIVNTEAFF.

A word on this clonotype: Relative to the germline gene, one junction end is altered; a read error may explain this. The V gene is TRBV12-3 or TRBV12-4, the J gene TRBJ1-2; D ambiguous. The CDR3 has 15 residues. The CDR3 DNA reads as TGTGCCAGAAGTTTAGTGGCAGGTTATAACTATGGCTACACCTTC. This codes for CARSLVAGYNYGYTF.

This clonotype was seen only a few times. The rearrangement links TRBV5-1 to TRBJ1-3; D remains unclear. Trimming pared 4 bases from V and 0 bases from J, leaving 8 bases between. Germline V CDR1 and CDR2: SGHRS, YFSETQ. CDR3 length: 14 amino acids. CDR3 loop: CASSDSSSGNTIYF. Written as DNA, the CDR3 is TGCGCCAGCAGCGATAGCTCCTCTGGAAACACCATATATTTT.